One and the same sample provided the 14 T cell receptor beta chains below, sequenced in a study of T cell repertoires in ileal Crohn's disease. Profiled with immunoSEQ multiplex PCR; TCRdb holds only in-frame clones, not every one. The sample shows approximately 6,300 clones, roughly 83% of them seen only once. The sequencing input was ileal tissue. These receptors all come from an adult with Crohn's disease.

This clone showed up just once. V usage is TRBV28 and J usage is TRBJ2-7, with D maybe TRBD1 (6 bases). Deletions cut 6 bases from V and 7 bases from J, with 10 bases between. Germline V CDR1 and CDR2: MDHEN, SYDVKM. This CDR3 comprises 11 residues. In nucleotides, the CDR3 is TGTGCCAGCAGCCGGACAGCAGAGCAGTACTTC. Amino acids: CASSRTAEQYF.

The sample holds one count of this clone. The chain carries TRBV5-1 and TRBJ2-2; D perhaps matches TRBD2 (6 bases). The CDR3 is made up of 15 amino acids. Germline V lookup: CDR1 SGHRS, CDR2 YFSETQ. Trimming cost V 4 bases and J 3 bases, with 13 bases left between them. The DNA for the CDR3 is TGCGCCAGCAGCCGGCAAGGGAGGTACACCGGGGAGCTGTTTTTT. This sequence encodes CASSRQGRYTGELFF.

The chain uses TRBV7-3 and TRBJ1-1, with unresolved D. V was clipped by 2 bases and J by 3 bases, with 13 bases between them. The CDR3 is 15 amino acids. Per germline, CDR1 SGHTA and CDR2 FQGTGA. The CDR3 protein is CASSLVASLDTEAFF. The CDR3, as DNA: TGTGCCAGCAGCTTAGTAGCCAGCTTGGACACTGAAGCTTTCTTT.

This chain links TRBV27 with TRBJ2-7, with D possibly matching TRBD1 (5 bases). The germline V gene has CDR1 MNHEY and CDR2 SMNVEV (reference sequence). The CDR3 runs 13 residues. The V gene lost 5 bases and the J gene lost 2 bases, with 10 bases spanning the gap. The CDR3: CASSGTGTYEQYF. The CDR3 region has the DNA TGTGCCAGCAGTGGAACAGGAACCTACGAGCAGTACTTC.

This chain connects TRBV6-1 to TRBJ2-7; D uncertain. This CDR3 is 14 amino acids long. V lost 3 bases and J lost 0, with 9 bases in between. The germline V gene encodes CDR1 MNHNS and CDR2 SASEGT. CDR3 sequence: CASSDWRSSYEQYF. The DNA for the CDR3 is TGTGCCAGCAGTGACTGGCGGTCCTCCTACGAGCAGTACTTC.

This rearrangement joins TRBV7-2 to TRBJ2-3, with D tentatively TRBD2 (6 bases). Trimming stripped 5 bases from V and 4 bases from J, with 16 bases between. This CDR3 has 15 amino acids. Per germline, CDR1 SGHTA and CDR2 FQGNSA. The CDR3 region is CASSRDSTFPDTQYF. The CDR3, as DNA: TGTGCCAGCAGCCGGGACTCGACCTTCCCAGATACGCAGTATTTT.

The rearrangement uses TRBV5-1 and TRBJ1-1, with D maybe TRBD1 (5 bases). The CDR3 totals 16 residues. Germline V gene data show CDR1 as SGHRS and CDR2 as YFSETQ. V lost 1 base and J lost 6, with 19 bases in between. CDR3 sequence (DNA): TGCGCCAGCAGCTTGAACGGTGCAGGAGGGGCCCCTGAAGCTTTCTTT. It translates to CASSLNGAGGAPEAFF.

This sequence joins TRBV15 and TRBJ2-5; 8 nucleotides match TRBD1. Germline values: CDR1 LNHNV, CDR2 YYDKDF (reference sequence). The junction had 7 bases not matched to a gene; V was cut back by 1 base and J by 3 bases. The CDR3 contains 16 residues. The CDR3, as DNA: TGTGCCACCAGCAGAGGTCCTGACAGGGGTGAAGAGACCCAGTACTTC. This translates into CATSRGPDRGEETQYF.

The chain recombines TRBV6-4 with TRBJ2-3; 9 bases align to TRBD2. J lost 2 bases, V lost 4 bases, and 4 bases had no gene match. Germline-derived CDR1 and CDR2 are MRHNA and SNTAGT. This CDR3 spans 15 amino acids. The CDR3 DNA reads TGTGCCAGCAGTGTGGGACTAGCTGACACAGATACGCAGTATTTT. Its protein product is CASSVGLADTDTQYF.

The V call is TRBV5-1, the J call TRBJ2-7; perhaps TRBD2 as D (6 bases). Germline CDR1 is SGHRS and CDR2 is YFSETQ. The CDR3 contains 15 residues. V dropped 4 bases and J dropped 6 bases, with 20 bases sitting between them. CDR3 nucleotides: TGCGCCAGCAGCATAAGGGACTCCCCCACGGCCGAGCAGTACTTC. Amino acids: CASSIRDSPTAEQYF.

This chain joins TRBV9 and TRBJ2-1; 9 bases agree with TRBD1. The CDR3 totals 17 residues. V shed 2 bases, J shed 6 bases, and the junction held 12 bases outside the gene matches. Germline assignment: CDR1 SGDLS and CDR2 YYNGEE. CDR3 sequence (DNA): TGTGCCAGCAGCGTCCCCCTTTCCGGGACAGGGCTCAATGAGCAGTTCTTC. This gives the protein CASSVPLSGTGLNEQFF.

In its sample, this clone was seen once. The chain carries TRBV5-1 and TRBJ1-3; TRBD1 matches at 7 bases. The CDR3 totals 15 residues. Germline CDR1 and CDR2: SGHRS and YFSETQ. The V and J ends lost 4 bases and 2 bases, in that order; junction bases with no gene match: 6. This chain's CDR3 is CASSRGQATGNTIYF. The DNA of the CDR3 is TGCGCCAGCAGCCGCGGACAGGCAACTGGAAACACCATATATTTT.

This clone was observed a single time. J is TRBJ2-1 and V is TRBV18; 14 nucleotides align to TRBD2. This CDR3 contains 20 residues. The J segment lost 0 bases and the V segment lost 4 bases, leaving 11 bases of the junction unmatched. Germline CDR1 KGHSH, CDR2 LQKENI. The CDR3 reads CASSRTGTSGSESSYNEQFF. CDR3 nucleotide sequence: TGTGCCAGCTCACGTACCGGGACTAGCGGGAGCGAGAGCTCCTACAATGAGCAGTTCTTC. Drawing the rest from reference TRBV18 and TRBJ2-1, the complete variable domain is NAGVMQNPRHLVRRRGQEARLRCSPMKGHSHVYWYRQLPEEGLKFMVYLQKENIIDESGMPKERFSAEFPKEGPSILRIQQVVRGDSAAYFCASSRTGTSGSESSYNEQFFGPGTRLTVL.

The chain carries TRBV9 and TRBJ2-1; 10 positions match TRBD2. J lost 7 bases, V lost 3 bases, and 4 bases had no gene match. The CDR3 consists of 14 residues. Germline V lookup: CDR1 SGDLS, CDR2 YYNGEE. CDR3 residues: CASSGLAGVNEQFF. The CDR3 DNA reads TGTGCCAGCAGCGGTCTAGCGGGAGTGAATGAGCAGTTCTTC.